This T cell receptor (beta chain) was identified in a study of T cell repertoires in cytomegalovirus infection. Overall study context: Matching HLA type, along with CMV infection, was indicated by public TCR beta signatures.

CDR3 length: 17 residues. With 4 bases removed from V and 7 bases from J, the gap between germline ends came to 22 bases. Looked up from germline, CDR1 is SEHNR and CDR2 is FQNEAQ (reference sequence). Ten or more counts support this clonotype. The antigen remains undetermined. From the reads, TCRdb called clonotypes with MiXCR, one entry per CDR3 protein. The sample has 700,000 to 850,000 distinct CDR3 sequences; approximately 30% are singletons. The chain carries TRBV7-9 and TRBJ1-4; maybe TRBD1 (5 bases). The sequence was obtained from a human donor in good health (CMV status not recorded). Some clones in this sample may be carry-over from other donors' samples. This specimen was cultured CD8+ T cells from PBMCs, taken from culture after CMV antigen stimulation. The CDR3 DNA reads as TGTGCCAGCAGCTCACCCAGGGCAGCCAGGGAAGCTGAAAAACTGTTTTTT. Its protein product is CASSSPRAAREAEKLFF. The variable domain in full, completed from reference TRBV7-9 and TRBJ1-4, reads DTGVSQNPRHKITKRGQNVTFRCDPISEHNRLYWYRQTLGQGPEFLTYFQNEAQLEKSRLLSDRFSAERPKGSFSTLEIQRTEQGDSAMYLCASSSPRAAREAEKLFFGSGTQLSVL.